These 7 T cell receptor beta chains came from one sample sequenced in a study of beta chain features in type 1 diabetes. TCRB transcripts that were expressed got sequenced, as all of the isolated RNA had been reverse transcribed. The protocol was immunoSEQ multiplex PCR, while the TCRdb copy is restricted to in-frame clones and leaves out a portion. This sample carries about 620,000 clones, about a sixth of them seen once, and the ten largest clones take around 0.1%. The sequencing input was naive CD4+ T cells from blood. These receptors were taken from a young man in good health.

The rearrangement links TRBV18 to TRBJ2-5, with 9 bases aligning to TRBD2. Germline V gene sequence: CDR1 KGHSH, CDR2 LQKENI. J was trimmed by 1 base and V by 4 bases; bases with no gene match: 10. This CDR3 has 17 amino acids. The CDR3 sequence: CASSLRIIAGAQETQYF. In DNA, the CDR3 is TGTGCCAGCTCACTTCGAATAATAGCGGGAGCCCAAGAGACCCAGTACTTC.

The CDR3 region is CASTDRGSSYEQYF. In nucleotides, the CDR3 is TGTGCCAGTACTGACAGGGGTTCTTCGTACGAGCAGTACTTC. The chain links TRBV19 to TRBJ2-7, with 8 bases aligning to TRBD1. J was trimmed by 4 bases and V by 7 bases; bases with no gene match: 9. The germline V gene has CDR1 LNHDA and CDR2 SQIVND (reference sequence). The CDR3 runs 14 residues.

The table lists this clone with a few counts. This chain links TRBV4-1 with TRBJ2-3, with D unclear. CDR3 length: 14 residues. CDR1 MGHRA and CDR2 YSYEKL come from the germline V gene. Trimming left V 1 base short and J 5 bases short, with 10 bases between. In DNA, the CDR3 is TGCGCCAGCAGCCAAGGAACTCTGGGAGATACGCAGTATTTT. Amino acid sequence: CASSQGTLGDTQYF.

This chain uses TRBV12-5 with TRBJ1-2, with 12 bases identical to TRBD1. The CDR3 is made up of 16 amino acids. Germline V gene lookup returns CDR1 LGHNT and CDR2 FRNRAP. Losses at the gene ends were 0 bases for V and 7 bases for J; bases not matched to a gene: 6. CDR3 residues: CASGLVPGQGASGYTF. CDR3 bases: TGTGCTAGTGGTTTGGTACCGGGACAGGGGGCGAGTGGCTACACCTTC. Together with reference TRBV12-5 and TRBJ1-2, the CDR3 gives the full variable domain: DARVTQTPRHKVTEMGQEVTMRCQPILGHNTVFWYRQTMMQGLELLAYFRNRAPLDDSGMPKDRFSAEMPDATLATLKIQPSEPRDSAVYFCASGLVPGQGASGYTFGSGTRLTVV.

The V call is TRBV9, the J call TRBJ1-1; D is undetermined. V lost 0 bases and J 8 bases, leaving 14 bases between the germline ends. This CDR3 spans 14 amino acids. The germline V gene encodes CDR1 SGDLS and CDR2 YYNGEE. DNA of the CDR3: TGTGCCAGCAGCGTAGAAAGGGCCATGGGAGAAGCTTTCTTT. It codes for CASSVERAMGEAFF.

J is TRBJ2-7 and V is TRBV5-8; TRBD2 is a possible D gene (6 bases). V was trimmed by 1 base and J by 0 bases, leaving 11 bases between them. This CDR3 comprises 15 residues. In germline, CDR1 is SGHTS, CDR2 YDEGEE. The DNA for the CDR3 is TGTGCCAGCAGCTTGCAGCGGGCCTACTCCTACGAGCAGTACTTC. The encoded protein is CASSLQRAYSYEQYF.

The chain carries TRBV15 and TRBJ2-1, with D possibly TRBD2 on 7 matching bases. The germline V and J ends were trimmed by 1 base and 5 bases, with 12 bases remaining between them. Per germline, CDR1 LNHNV and CDR2 YYDKDF (reference sequence). The CDR3 is 15 amino acids. CDR3 residues: CATSRGGRENNEQFF. In DNA, the CDR3 is TGTGCCACCAGCAGAGGGGGGCGGGAGAACAATGAGCAGTTCTTC.